This note documents a single T cell receptor (beta chain) sequence. The sample comes from a study of blood T cell repertoires in COVID-19. On the study more broadly: Sites in the United States, Italy and Spain provided acute and convalescent COVID-19 samples. From T cells, B-cell-depleted T cells, or PBMCs came the material, which was cDNA or gDNA.

As originally analysed: Using reference gene primer amplification, nucleated cell counts were estimated. The data were produced by immunoSEQ multiplex PCR, yet TCRdb's version contains in-frame clones alone and is incomplete. V, J and clone size derive from that table, while D and trimming were established from the DNA sequence. Here the sample spans fewer than 85,000 clones, 65% to 85% being singletons. V gave up 0 bases and J gave up 4 bases; unmatched junction bases: 3. The CDR3 is 14 amino acids. The germline V gene has CDR1 SGHRS and CDR2 YFSETQ. This TCR derives from a woman older than 75 with active or convalescent COVID-19. The chain employs TRBV5-1 and TRBJ1-1, with TRBD1 matching 7 bases. The sample comprised peripheral blood. The DNA of the CDR3 is TGCGCCAGCAGCTTGGAGGGGGCGGGCACTGAAGCTTTCTTT. Its protein product is CASSLEGAGTEAFF.